This TCR beta chain was documented in a study of blood T cells in healthy people across ages. Using a J-beta primer mix together with a sample-barcoded 5' primer, a second PCR was run for roughly 7 to 12 cycles. One entry per CDR3 protein results from TCRdb running MiXCR on the 5' RACE reads. The data contain hundreds of thousands of distinct CDR3 sequences, approximately 25% of them singletons. The CDR3 is 14 residues long. Per germline, CDR1 SEHNR and CDR2 FQNEAQ (reference sequence). Worth noting for this clonotype: A read error may account for a junction end that differs from germline.

A further study also used this sample, focusing on T cells of mothers and their children.

This receptor was identified in a boy between 5 and 17 years old in good health. The genes are TRBV7-9 and TRBJ2-2; D is perhaps TRBD1 or TRBD2 (5 bases each). Specimen: blood. The CDR3 protein is CASSSSGNTGDLFF. CDR3 in DNA: TGTGCCAGCAGCTCCAGCGGCAACACCGGGGACCTGTTTTTT.